A single sample is the source of the 13 T cell receptor beta chains below, sequenced in a study of cytomegalovirus exposure and HLA in healthy donors (dated by TCRdb to about 2017). The library was obtained by the immunoSEQ multiplex PCR assay. A mixture of 60 forward primers for TCR Vbeta segments and 13 reverse primers for TCR Jbeta segments was used in the multiplex PCR. TCRdb obtained this table from immuneACCESS and retained in-frame rearrangements with V and J assigned. These tables miss some clones; where compared with another copy, unresolved V genes account for less than half of the shortfall, and the remainder is unexplained. This sample's table has entries for roughly 120,000 clones. In total, the top ten clones hold around 3.4% of the sample. The sequenced material came from PBMCs. These receptors were taken from a man younger than 40 in good health and CMV-seronegative.

With respect to this clone: Relative to the germline gene, one junction end is altered; a read error may explain this. The sample carries other DNA sequences with the same CDR3. The chain recombines TRBV9 with TRBJ1-1; 10 bases match TRBD1. This CDR3 has 14 amino acids. Germline CDR1 SGDLS, CDR2 YYNGEE. In DNA form, the CDR3 reads TGTGCCAGCAGCGGACAGGGGGCTGGCACTGAAGCTTTCTTC. Its protein product is CASSGQGAGTEAFF. Full variable domain (remainder filled in from reference TRBV9 and TRBJ1-1): DSGVTQTPKHLITATGQRVTLRCSPRSGDLSVYWYQQSLDQGLQFLIQYYNGEERAKGNILERFSAQQFPDLHSELNLSSLELGDSALYFCASSGQGAGTEAFFGQGTRLTVV.

The V and J genes are TRBV27 and TRBJ2-6, with 11 positions matching TRBD1. CDR3 size: 18 residues. Germline CDR1 is MNHEY and CDR2 is SMNVEV (reference sequence). V shed 0 bases, J shed 0 bases, and the junction held 1 base outside the gene matches. The CDR3 region is CASSLSGTGGSGANVLTF. CDR3 coding DNA: TGTGCCAGCAGTTTATCCGGGACAGGGGGCTCTGGGGCCAACGTCCTGACTTTC.

CDR3 protein: CASSLLKGVEQFF. CDR3 DNA sequence: TGTGCCAGCAGCCTTTTGAAGGGGGTAGAGCAGTTCTTC. The chain couples TRBV7-2 to TRBJ2-1; weak D call: TRBD1 (6 bases). Germline CDR1 reads SGHTA; CDR2 reads FQGNSA. This CDR3 has 13 residues. V was pared by 5 bases and J by 10 bases, with 15 bases between.

The genes are TRBV7-3 and TRBJ2-2; D is possibly TRBD1 (5 bases). The CDR3 has 17 residues. Trimming removed 1 base from V and 0 bases from J, with 12 bases in between. The germline gives CDR1 SGHTA, CDR2 FQGTGA. The CDR3, as DNA: TGTGCCAGCAGCTTAATTCAGGGATACCCGAACACCGGGGAGCTGTTTTTT. Residues: CASSLIQGYPNTGELFF.

The chain has TRBV5-1 and TRBJ2-7; 8 nucleotides agree with TRBD2. The germline CDR1 and CDR2 sequences are SGHRS and YFSETQ. The CDR3 has 14 residues. V shed 4 bases, J shed 6 bases, and the junction held 9 bases outside the gene matches. DNA for the CDR3: TGCGCCAGCAGCCCCGGGGGGGCCGAGCGCGAGCAGTACTTC. This codes for CASSPGGAEREQYF.

V is TRBV6-5 and J is TRBJ2-5, with a possible D match to TRBD1 (6 bases). The germline V gene has CDR1 MNHEY and CDR2 SVGAGI. V was clipped by 4 bases and J by 0 bases, with 9 bases between them. The CDR3 spans 14 residues. The CDR3 sequence is CASSLGGNQETQYF. The DNA for the CDR3 is TGTGCCAGCAGTTTAGGGGGAAACCAAGAGACCCAGTACTTC.

The rearrangement uses TRBV7-2 and TRBJ1-4, with 8 bases matching TRBD1. From germline, CDR1 is SGHTA and CDR2 FQGNSA. This CDR3 is built from 12 residues. V gave up 5 bases and J gave up 12 bases; unmatched junction bases: 5. CDR3 sequence (DNA): TGTGCCAGCAGCCTGGACAGGGAACAACTGTTTTTT. It encodes CASSLDREQLFF.

V is TRBV7-3 and J is TRBJ1-3; the D gene is possibly TRBD1 (5 bases). V dropped 5 bases and J dropped 8 bases, with 16 bases sitting between them. CDR1 is SGHTA, CDR2 FQGTGA, per germline. The CDR3 covers 14 residues. The CDR3 loop reads CASSIGTGEDTIYF. The CDR3 DNA follows: TGTGCCAGCAGCATCGGGACGGGGGAGGACACCATATATTTT.

This rearrangement joins TRBV2 to TRBJ1-2; D gene unclear. Germline lookup yields CDR1 SNHLY and CDR2 FYNNEI. The CDR3 runs 14 residues. Trimming left V 4 bases short and J 2 bases short, with 11 bases between. CDR3 residues: CASSGRDPNYGYTF. For the CDR3, the DNA is TGTGCCAGCAGTGGTCGCGATCCAAACTATGGCTACACCTTC.

The chain employs TRBV7-6 and TRBJ1-5; D may be TRBD1 (5 bases). V gave up 2 bases and J gave up 7 bases, with 12 bases separating them. The CDR3 sequence is 14 residues long. Per the germline V gene, CDR1 is SGHVS and CDR2 is FNYEAQ. The CDR3 DNA follows: TGTGCCAGCAGCTTACAGCGGGGACGGCAGCCCCAGCATTTT. Translation gives CASSLQRGRQPQHF.

The chain is built from TRBV28 and TRBJ1-6; tentative D call: TRBD1 (6 bases). The V gene lost 5 bases and the J gene lost 1 base, with 12 bases spanning the gap. The CDR3 has 16 residues. Looked up from germline, CDR1 is MDHEN and CDR2 is SYDVKM. Written as DNA, the CDR3 is TGTGCCAGCAGTCCCGGGGGGGCGTCCTATAATTCACCCCTCCACTTT. Its protein product is CASSPGGASYNSPLHF. The full variable domain, completed using reference TRBV28 and TRBJ1-6, is DVKVTQSSRYLVKRTGEKVFLECVQDMDHENMFWYRQDPGLGLRLIYFSYDVKMKEKGDIPEGYSVSREKKERFSLILESASTNQTSMYLCASSPGGASYNSPLHFGNGTRLTVT.

The chain has TRBV13 and TRBJ2-7, with 8 bases aligning to TRBD1. The CDR3 extends over 14 amino acids. Germline CDR1 and CDR2: PRHDT and FYEKMQ (reference sequence). Trimming removed 5 bases from V and 5 bases from J; junction bases left unmatched: 8. This chain's CDR3 is CASSPQDRVHEQYF. The CDR3 coding sequence is TGTGCCAGCAGCCCCCAGGACAGGGTGCACGAGCAGTACTTC.

The chain is built from TRBV5-4 and TRBJ2-7; 9 bases line up with TRBD1. CDR3 length equals 13 residues. The V and J ends lost 4 bases and 5 bases, in that order; junction bases with no gene match: 4. CDR1 SGHNT and CDR2 YYREEE come from the germline V gene (reference sequence). In DNA, the CDR3 is TGTGCCAGCAGCCAGGACAGGGGTGACGAGCAGTACTTC. Translating it yields CASSQDRGDEQYF.